This TCR beta chain was found in a study of blood T cell repertoires in COVID-19. Sequencing was performed with immunoSEQ multiplex PCR; in TCRdb, only in-frame clones are kept and a portion is missing. The data contain 180,000 or so clones, roughly 84% of them seen just once; the ten biggest clones take up 10% to 15%. This CDR3 spans 12 amino acids. This receptor was obtained from a woman aged 55-75 years who had recovered from COVID-19. V and J are TRBV21-1 and TRBJ1-2. TRBV21-1 has pseudogene status. Sequencing was done on a sample of PBMCs or T cells enriched from blood (not recorded which). The CDR3, as DNA: TGTGCCGCCAGCGGGGGCGCACCTGGCTACACCTTC. This gives the protein CAASGGAPGYTF.